The 18 T cell receptor beta chains reported below all come from one sample, sequenced in a study of blood T cell repertoires in COVID-19. Measured with immunoSEQ multiplex PCR; TCRdb has only the in-frame clones, and not every one. The sample includes approximately 170,000 clones, roughly four fifths of them seen just once. The sequenced material came from PBMCs or T cells enriched from blood (not recorded which). The receptors shown here come from a man between 50 and 59 years old who had recovered from COVID-19.

The chain has TRBV7-6 and TRBJ2-5; unclear D gene. The CDR3 runs to 13 residues. Germline values: CDR1 SGHVS, CDR2 FNYEAQ. V lost 2 bases to trimming and J lost 6 bases, with 10 bases between them. CDR3: CASSLSQAQTQYF. CDR3 in DNA: TGTGCCAGCAGCTTAAGCCAGGCCCAGACCCAGTACTTC.

The chain has TRBV18 and TRBJ2-3; 14 bases fit TRBD2. The germline V gene encodes CDR1 KGHSH and CDR2 LQKENI. Trimming removed 6 bases from V and 3 bases from J; junction bases left unmatched: 8. CDR3 size: 17 residues. The DNA of the CDR3 is TGTGCCAGCTCGTCGGGACTAGCGGGGGTACGGACAGATACGCAGTATTTT. Translating it yields CASSSGLAGVRTDTQYF.

This CDR3 reads CASSQTGLRGNSPLHF. The DNA for the CDR3 is TGCGCCAGCAGCCAGACAGGTCTAAGAGGTAATTCACCCCTCCACTTT. This chain connects TRBV5-1 to TRBJ1-6; TRBD1 might be the D (6 bases). The CDR3 is 16 amino acids. V shed 4 bases and J shed 6 bases, with 17 bases lying between them. CDR1 and CDR2 (germline): SGHRS, YFSETQ.

The gene calls are TRBV11-2 and TRBJ1-5; 7 bases are shared with TRBD1. V shed 4 bases and J 2 bases; nucleotides not matched to a gene: 2. Germline lookup yields CDR1 SGHAT and CDR2 FQNNGV. This CDR3 region has 14 residues. The CDR3 coding sequence is TGTGCCAGCAGCTCCGGGACAGGCAATCAGCCCCAGCATTTT. As protein: CASSSGTGNQPQHF.

V and J are TRBV7-9 and TRBJ2-5; TRBD1 might be the D (5 bases). The CDR3 totals 14 residues. V gave up 1 base and J gave up 5 bases, with 11 bases separating them. The germline V gene has CDR1 SEHNR and CDR2 FQNEAQ (reference sequence). CDR3 nucleotides: TGTGCCAGCAGCTTAGAAATTCCAGGGGAGACCCAGTACTTC. Translation: CASSLEIPGETQYF.

The J gene is TRBJ1-1, the V gene TRBV2, with TRBD1 matching 8 bases. Germline CDR1 SNHLY, CDR2 FYNNEI. The CDR3 is 14 residues long. V lost 2 bases to trimming and J lost 5 bases; unmatched junction nucleotides: 4. The CDR3 DNA is TGTGCCAGCAGTGAATCACAGGGGGTGACTGAAGCTTTCTTT. Translation gives CASSESQGVTEAFF.

A few counts support this clone. The chain uses TRBV11-3 and TRBJ2-5, with TRBD2 matching over 10 bases. CDR1 is SGHNT and CDR2 is YENEEA in the germline V gene. The CDR3 length is 16 residues. V was pared by 5 bases and J by 3 bases, with 9 bases of the junction left unmatched. This CDR3 reads CASSLARAGGKETQYF. The CDR3 nucleotides read TGTGCCAGCAGCCTCGCTCGAGCGGGGGGGAAAGAGACCCAGTACTTC.

DNA of the CDR3: TGTGCCAGCAGTGCTGGGACTAGCGGGTACAATGAGCAGTTCTTC. Its translation: CASSAGTSGYNEQFF. The chain employs TRBV27 and TRBJ2-1; 12 bases match TRBD2. This CDR3 spans 15 amino acids. V lost 5 bases to trimming and J lost 4 bases; unmatched junction nucleotides: 3. Germline CDR1 MNHEY, CDR2 SMNVEV (reference sequence).

The chain is built from TRBV19 and TRBJ1-3; D ambiguous. The CDR3 loop spans 14 amino acids. The germline CDR1 and CDR2 sequences are LNHDA and SQIVND (reference sequence). Trimming took 11 bases from V and 4 from J, leaving 18 bases between them. The CDR3 DNA reads TGTGCCTCTCTACGCGGCAGTAGAGGAAACACCATATATTTT. Translating it yields CASLRGSRGNTIYF.

The chain combines TRBV6-5 with TRBJ1-5, with TRBD1 matching 11 bases. The junction had 8 bases not matched to a gene; V was cut back by 4 bases and J by 9 bases. The germline V gene has CDR1 MNHEY and CDR2 SVGAGI. This CDR3 is 15 amino acids long. CDR3 sequence reads: CASSSGQGALGPQHF. CDR3 sequence (DNA): TGTGCCAGCAGTTCTGGACAGGGGGCCCTGGGGCCCCAGCATTTT.

The chain links TRBV18 to TRBJ2-7, with 7 nucleotides matching TRBD2. The germline V gene encodes CDR1 KGHSH and CDR2 LQKENI. The V segment lost 6 bases and the J segment 2 bases; nucleotides outside the gene matches: 13. The CDR3 is made up of 16 amino acids. The CDR3 spells CASSPKTGLGPYEQYF. The CDR3 DNA reads TGTGCCAGCTCGCCTAAAACCGGACTAGGACCCTACGAGCAGTACTTC.

The gene calls are TRBV11-3 and TRBJ1-2; 8 bases are shared with TRBD1. Trimming at V came to 3 bases and at J to 7 bases, leaving 4 bases not matched to a gene. The germline V gene has CDR1 SGHNT and CDR2 YENEEA. The CDR3 has 13 amino acids. DNA for the CDR3: TGTGCCAGCAGCTTCCAGGGGGCGGGTGGCTACACCTTC. As protein: CASSFQGAGGYTF.

The chain has TRBV6-5 and TRBJ2-7; 7 nucleotides match TRBD1. In germline, CDR1 is MNHEY, CDR2 SVGAGI. Trimming at V came to 6 bases and at J to 6 bases, leaving 5 bases not matched to a gene. This CDR3 comprises 12 residues. The CDR3 nucleotides read TGTGCCAGCAGGCTTTACAGGGGCGAGCAGTACTTC. This sequence encodes CASRLYRGEQYF.

The chain recombines TRBV14 with TRBJ2-1; D unclear. Germline lookup yields CDR1 SGHDN and CDR2 FVKESK. The CDR3 totals 19 residues. Deletions cut 0 bases from V and 0 bases from J, with 18 bases between. The CDR3 reads CASSQDGGFGAASYNEQFF. DNA of the CDR3: TGTGCCAGCAGCCAAGATGGTGGCTTCGGAGCCGCCTCCTACAATGAGCAGTTCTTC.

This clone appeared once. The rearrangement uses TRBV28 and TRBJ1-5, with D possibly being TRBD1 (6 bases). The germline V and J ends were trimmed by 7 bases and 6 bases, with 13 bases remaining between them. This CDR3 has 13 amino acids. The germline V gene has CDR1 MDHEN and CDR2 SYDVKM. The CDR3 spells CASNTQGSQPQHF. CDR3 DNA sequence: TGTGCCAGCAATACTCAGGGGAGTCAGCCCCAGCATTTT.

This clone has only a few counts. The rearrangement uses TRBV27 and TRBJ2-7; 9 bases agree with TRBD1. The CDR3 contains 14 residues. Germline-derived CDR1 and CDR2 are MNHEY and SMNVEV (reference sequence). Germline trimming cut 6 bases from V and 3 bases from J; bases unmatched to any gene: 6. The CDR3 sequence: CASSLRGQGYEQYF. DNA of the CDR3: TGTGCCAGCAGCCTTCGGGGACAGGGCTACGAGCAGTACTTC.

The genes are TRBV7-6 and TRBJ2-1; 7 positions match TRBD2. Losses at the gene ends were 5 bases for V and 4 bases for J; bases not matched to a gene: 5. The length of the CDR3 is 14 residues. Germline V gives CDR1 SGHVS, CDR2 FNYEAQ. The CDR3, as DNA: TGTGCCAGCAGCCCCCGGGGGGAATACAATGAGCAGTTCTTC. This translates into CASSPRGEYNEQFF.

This clone turned up a few times. This sequence joins TRBV12-3 or TRBV12-4 and TRBJ1-4; D gene unclear. Trimming took off 7 bases at V and 10 bases at J, with 16 bases between the two ends. This CDR3 contains 13 residues. As DNA, the CDR3 is TGTGCCAGCATGATGGGCGGCGGGCGAAAACTGTTTTTT. This codes for CASMMGGGRKLFF.